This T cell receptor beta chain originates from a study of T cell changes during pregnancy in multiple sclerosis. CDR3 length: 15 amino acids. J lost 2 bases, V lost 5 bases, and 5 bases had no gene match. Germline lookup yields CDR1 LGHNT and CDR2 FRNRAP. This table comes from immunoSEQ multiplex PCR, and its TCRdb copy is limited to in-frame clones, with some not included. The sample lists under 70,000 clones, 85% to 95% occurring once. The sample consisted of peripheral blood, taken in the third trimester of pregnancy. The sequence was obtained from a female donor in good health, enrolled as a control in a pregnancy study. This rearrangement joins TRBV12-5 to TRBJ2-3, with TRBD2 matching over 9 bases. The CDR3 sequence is CASGRSGGYTDTQYF. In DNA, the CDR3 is TGTGCTAGTGGTCGTAGCGGGGGCTACACAGATACGCAGTATTTT.